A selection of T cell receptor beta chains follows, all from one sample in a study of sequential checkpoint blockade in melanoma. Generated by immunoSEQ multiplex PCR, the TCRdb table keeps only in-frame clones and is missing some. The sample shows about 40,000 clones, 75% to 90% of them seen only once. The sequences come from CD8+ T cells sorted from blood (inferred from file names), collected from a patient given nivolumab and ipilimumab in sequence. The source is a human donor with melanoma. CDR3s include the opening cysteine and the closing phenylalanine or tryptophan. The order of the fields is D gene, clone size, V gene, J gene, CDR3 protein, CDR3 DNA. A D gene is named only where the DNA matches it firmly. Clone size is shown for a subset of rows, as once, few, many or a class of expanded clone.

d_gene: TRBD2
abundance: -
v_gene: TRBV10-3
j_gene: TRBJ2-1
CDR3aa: CAISESSLGLAGGIEQFF
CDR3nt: TGTGCCATCAGTGAGTCGTCCTTGGGACTAGCGGGAGGGATTGAGCAGTTCTTC

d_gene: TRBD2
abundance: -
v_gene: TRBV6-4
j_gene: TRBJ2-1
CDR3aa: CASSDYPSGIYNEQFF
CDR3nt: TGTGCCAGCAGTGACTACCCTAGCGGGATTTACAATGAGCAGTTCTTC

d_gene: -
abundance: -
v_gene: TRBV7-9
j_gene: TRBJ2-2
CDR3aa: CASSLAPTGPNTGELFF
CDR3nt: TGTGCCAGCAGCTTAGCGCCAACAGGACCGAACACCGGGGAGCTGTTTTTT

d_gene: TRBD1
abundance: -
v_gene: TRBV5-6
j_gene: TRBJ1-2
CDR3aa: CASSSGGGIRNYGYTF
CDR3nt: TGTGCCAGCAGCTCAGGGGGCGGGATACGTAACTATGGCTACACCTTC

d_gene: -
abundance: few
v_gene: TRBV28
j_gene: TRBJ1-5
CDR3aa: CASSLPYQPQHF
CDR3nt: TGTGCCAGCAGTTTACCTTATCAGCCCCAGCATTTT

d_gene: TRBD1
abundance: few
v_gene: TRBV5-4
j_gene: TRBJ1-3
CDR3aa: CASSTPQGGGIYF
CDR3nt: TGTGCCAGCAGCACTCCCCAGGGGGGCGGCATATATTTT

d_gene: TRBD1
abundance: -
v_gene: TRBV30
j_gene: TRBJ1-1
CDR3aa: CAWGSGTGGTSYTAEAFF
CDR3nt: TGTGCCTGGGGATCCGGGACAGGGGGGACTTCTTACACTGCTGAAGCTTTCTTT

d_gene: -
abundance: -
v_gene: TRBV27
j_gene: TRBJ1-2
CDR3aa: CASSSSGYLGGNYGYTF
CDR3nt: TGTGCCAGCAGTTCCTCTGGCTACCTGGGAGGTAACTATGGCTACACCTTC

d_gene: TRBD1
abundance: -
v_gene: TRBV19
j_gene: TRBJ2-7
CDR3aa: CASSISDRGLNEQYF
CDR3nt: TGTGCCAGTAGCATATCGGACAGGGGGCTGAACGAGCAGTACTTC

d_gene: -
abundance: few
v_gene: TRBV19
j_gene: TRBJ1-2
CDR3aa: CASSSDGLSYTF
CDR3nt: TGTGCCAGTAGCTCGGACGGACTCAGCTACACCTTC

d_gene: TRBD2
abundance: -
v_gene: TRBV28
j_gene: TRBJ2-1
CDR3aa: CASSFTSGRHEQFF
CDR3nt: TGTGCCAGCAGTTTTACTAGCGGGAGGCATGAGCAGTTCTTC

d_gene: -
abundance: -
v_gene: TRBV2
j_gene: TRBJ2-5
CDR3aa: CASFDAGLRNQETQYF
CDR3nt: TGTGCCAGCTTTGATGCGGGTCTCCGAAACCAAGAGACCCAGTACTTC

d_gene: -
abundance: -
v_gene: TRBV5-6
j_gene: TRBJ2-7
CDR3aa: CASSLLMSANHEQYF
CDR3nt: TGTGCCAGCAGCTTGTTGATGTCAGCGAACCACGAGCAGTACTTC

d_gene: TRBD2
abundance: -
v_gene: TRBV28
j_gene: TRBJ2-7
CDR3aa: CASSGGTSVSYEQYF
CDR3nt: TGTGCCAGCAGCGGAGGGACTAGCGTATCCTACGAGCAGTACTTC

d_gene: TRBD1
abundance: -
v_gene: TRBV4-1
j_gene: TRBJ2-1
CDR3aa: CASSSGQFNEQFF
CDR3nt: TGCGCCAGCAGCTCGGGACAGTTCAATGAGCAGTTCTTC

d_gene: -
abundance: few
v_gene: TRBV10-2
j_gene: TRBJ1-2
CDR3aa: CASRGSRDGYTF
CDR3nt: TGCGCCAGCAGGGGATCGCGGGATGGCTACACCTTC

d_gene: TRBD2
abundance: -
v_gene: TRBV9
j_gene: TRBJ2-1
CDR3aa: CASSVGGGNEQFF
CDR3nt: TGTGCCAGCAGCGTAGGGGGGGGCAATGAGCAGTTCTTC

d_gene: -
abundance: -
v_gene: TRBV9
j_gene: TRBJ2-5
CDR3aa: CASSVSYLQETQYF
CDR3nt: TGTGCCAGCAGCGTATCGTACCTACAAGAGACCCAGTACTTC

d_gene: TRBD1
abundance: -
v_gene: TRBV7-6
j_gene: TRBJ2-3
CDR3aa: CASSLGVSGGTDTQYF
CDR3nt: TGTGCTAGCAGCTTAGGTGTCTCAGGGGGAACAGATACGCAGTATTTT

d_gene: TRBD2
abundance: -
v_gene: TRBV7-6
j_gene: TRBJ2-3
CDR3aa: CASSLTGTSLRDTQYF
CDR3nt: TGTGCCAGCAGCTTAACAGGGACTAGCCTTCGGGATACGCAGTATTTT

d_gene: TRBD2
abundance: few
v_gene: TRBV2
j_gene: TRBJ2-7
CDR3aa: CASTSTSGRPTYEQYF
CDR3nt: TGTGCCAGCACCTCGACTAGCGGGAGACCCACCTACGAGCAGTACTTC

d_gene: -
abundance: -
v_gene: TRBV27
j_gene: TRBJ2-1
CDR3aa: CASSPRSFSYNEQFF
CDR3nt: TGTGCCAGCAGTCCTAGGTCCTTCTCCTACAATGAGCAGTTCTTC

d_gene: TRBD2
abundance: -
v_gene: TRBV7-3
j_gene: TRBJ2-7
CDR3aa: CASSLTLAGDEQYF
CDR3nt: TGTGCCAGCAGCTTGACCCTAGCGGGAGACGAGCAGTACTTC

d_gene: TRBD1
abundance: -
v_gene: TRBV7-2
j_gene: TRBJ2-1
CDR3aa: CASSSPGQGFNEQFF
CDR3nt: TGTGCCAGCAGCTCTCCGGGACAGGGTTTCAATGAGCAGTTCTTC

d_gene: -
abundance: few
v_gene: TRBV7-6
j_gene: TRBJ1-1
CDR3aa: CASSDEGVEAFF
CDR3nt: TGTGCCAGCAGCGATGAAGGAGTTGAAGCTTTCTTT

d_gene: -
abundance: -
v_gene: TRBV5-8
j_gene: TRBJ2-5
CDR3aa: CASTIRTRQETQYF
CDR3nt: TGTGCCAGCACTATAAGGACAAGACAAGAGACCCAGTACTTC

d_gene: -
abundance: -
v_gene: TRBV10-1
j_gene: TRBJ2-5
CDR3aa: CASSEWNSQETQYF
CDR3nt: TGCGCCAGCAGTGAGTGGAACAGCCAAGAGACCCAGTACTTC